The rows below give T cell receptor beta chains drawn from one sample of a study of blood T cell repertoires in COVID-19. The table came from immunoSEQ multiplex PCR; TCRdb's copy has only in-frame clones and leaves some out. The sample has approximately 260,000 clones, around 88% seen once. Sample: PBMCs or T cells enriched from blood (not recorded which). These receptors were collected from a woman aged 40 to 50 with acute COVID-19. The CDR3 runs from the conserved cysteine through the conserved F or W. Where a row states a size, it is once, few, many or the class of an expanded clone; other rows omit it.

clone_size v_call cdr3_aa
once TRBV18 CASSPGTGDEKLFF
NA TRBV29-1 CSVRGMNTEAFF
NA TRBV7-2 CASSPTRSGNTIYF
NA TRBV11-3 CASSHGQGGETQYF
NA TRBV24-1 CATSETSPGSNEKLFF
NA TRBV4-1 CASRGGDRGYFGGYTF
few TRBV15 CATSRDWSSGNTIYF
NA TRBV2 CASSWTGRDQPQHF
NA TRBV5-1 CASSPQAMNTEAFF
NA TRBV3-1/TRBV3-2 CASSQGARAREKLFF
NA TRBV18 CASSRDRRQETQYF
NA TRBV24-1 CATSNFENIQYF
NA TRBV7-9 CASSLGSEPQHF
NA TRBV6-5 CASSYGSGQNNSPLHF
many TRBV13 CASSLEDRAYNEQFF
NA TRBV9 CASSAASNSNSPLHF
NA TRBV14 CASSQERHNEQFF
NA TRBV30 CAWTHRNEQFF
NA TRBV5-4 CASSPRDNFYGYTF
NA TRBV27 CASSRRVVASVTYEQYF
NA TRBV13 CASSGLEGSNTEAFF
NA TRBV5-1 CASSSSRDRVGGYTF
NA TRBV7-2 CASSFGLANNEQFF